The 3 T cell receptor beta chains below all came from one sample that was sequenced in a study of CXCR3-negative and CXCR3-positive naive CD8 T cells. These receptors' targets are unknown. Study observations and caveats: Hydrophobicity of TRB CDR3s was greater in CXCR3-positive naive cells than in CXCR3-negative naive cells.

The TRB libraries of cDNA were built by UMI-labeled 5' RACE. TCRdb reprocessed the 5' RACE reads and reports one entry per CDR3 protein, with no DNA. The sample includes fewer than 90,000 distinct CDR3 sequences. The sample was naive CXCR3+ CD8+ T cells from blood. Noted subset: CD45RO-CCR7+CD27+CD95- naive CD8+ T cells expressing CXCR3 (TNR3+). These receptor sequences come from a human donor in good health. Some clones in this sample may be carry-over from other donors' samples.

The chain is built from TRBV28 and TRBJ2-7; TCRdb indicates TRBD1, and absent DNA this call remains unverified. The CDR3 sequence is 17 residues long. Germline V gives CDR1 MDHEN, CDR2 SYDVKM. The CDR3 sequence: CASSFHGTGNPTWEQYF. Using reference TRBV28 and TRBJ2-7 for the parts outside the CDR3, the full variable domain is DVKVTQSSRYLVKRTGEKVFLECVQDMDHENMFWYRQDPGLGLRLIYFSYDVKMKEKGDIPEGYSVSREKKERFSLILESASTNQTSMYLCASSFHGTGNPTWEQYFGPGTRLTVT.

The rearrangement joins TRBV6-2 or TRBV6-3 to TRBJ2-1; lacking DNA, the TRBD2 call made by TCRdb goes unchecked. This CDR3 comprises 16 residues. Per the germline V gene, CDR1 is MNHEY and CDR2 is SVGEGT. The CDR3 loop is CARSYWRLDSGNEQFF.

This chain uses TRBV19 with TRBJ2-1; TCRdb returns TRBD1, unconfirmable since there is no DNA. This CDR3 has 12 residues. The germline V gene encodes CDR1 LNHDA and CDR2 SQIVND (reference sequence). The CDR3 spells CASSTTGMGEFF.